This TCR beta chain was recovered during a study of T-cell memory formation after mild COVID-19. Study-wide background: Largely, the TCR clusters proved donor specific. Study results and caveats: Detection of some responders pre-infection suggested pre-existing cross-reactive memory T cells participated. Contracting clones from day 15 to 85 showed balanced CD4/CD8; later expanders favored CD4+.

It was 5'RACE with constant-segment primers that produced the TCR alpha and TCR beta cDNA libraries, which carried sample barcodes and UMIs. TCRdb independently ran MiXCR on the 5' RACE reads; one entry per CDR3 protein. The sample carries more than 250,000 distinct CDR3 sequences, around 15% recorded once. V lost 6 bases and J lost 2, with 8 bases in between. This CDR3 comprises 12 residues. Germline lookup yields CDR1 SNHLY and CDR2 FYNNEI. This clonotype has a handful of counts. Its antigen is not known. Sample: PBMCs or a T cell subset sorted from them (not recorded which). The TCR was taken from a man younger than 30 who had mild COVID-19 (a few samples of this study predate the infection). Cell type and time point are not known. The gene calls are TRBV2 and TRBJ2-7; the D is unclear. The CDR3 DNA is TGTGCCAGCAGCCTCAACACCTACGAGCAGTACGTC. As protein: CASSLNTYEQYV.